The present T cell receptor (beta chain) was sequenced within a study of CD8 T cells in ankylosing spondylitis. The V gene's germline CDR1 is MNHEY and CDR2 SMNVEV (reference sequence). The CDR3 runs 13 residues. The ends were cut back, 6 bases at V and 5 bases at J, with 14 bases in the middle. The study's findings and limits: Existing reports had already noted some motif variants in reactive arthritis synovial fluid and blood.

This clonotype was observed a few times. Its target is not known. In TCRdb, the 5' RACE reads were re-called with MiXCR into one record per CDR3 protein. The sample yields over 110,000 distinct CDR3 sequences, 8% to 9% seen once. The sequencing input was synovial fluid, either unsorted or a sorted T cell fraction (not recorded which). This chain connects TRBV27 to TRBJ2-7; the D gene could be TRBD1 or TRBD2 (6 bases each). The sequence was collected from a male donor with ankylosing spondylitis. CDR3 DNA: TGTGCCAGCAGGGCCTGGGGGGCGGACGAGCAGTACTTC. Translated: CASRAWGADEQYF.